This T cell receptor beta chain was profiled in a study of T cells expressing NK-cell markers. The CDR3 runs 15 residues. Germline V gene data show CDR1 as DFQATT and CDR2 as SNEGSKA (reference sequence). TCRdb processed the 5' RACE reads again and assigns one entry to each CDR3 protein, with no DNA. The listing records about 260,000 distinct CDR3 sequences. The source is a man aged 18 to 30 in good health. Sample: blood T cells: a sorted CD56 or NKG2C T cell subset, CD4+ or CD8+ T cells, or bulk PBMC T cells (not recorded which). The rearrangement uses TRBV20-1 and TRBJ2-1; checking the TCRdb D call of TRBD2 is not possible without DNA. The CDR3 protein is CSAEPSRKGYNEQFF.